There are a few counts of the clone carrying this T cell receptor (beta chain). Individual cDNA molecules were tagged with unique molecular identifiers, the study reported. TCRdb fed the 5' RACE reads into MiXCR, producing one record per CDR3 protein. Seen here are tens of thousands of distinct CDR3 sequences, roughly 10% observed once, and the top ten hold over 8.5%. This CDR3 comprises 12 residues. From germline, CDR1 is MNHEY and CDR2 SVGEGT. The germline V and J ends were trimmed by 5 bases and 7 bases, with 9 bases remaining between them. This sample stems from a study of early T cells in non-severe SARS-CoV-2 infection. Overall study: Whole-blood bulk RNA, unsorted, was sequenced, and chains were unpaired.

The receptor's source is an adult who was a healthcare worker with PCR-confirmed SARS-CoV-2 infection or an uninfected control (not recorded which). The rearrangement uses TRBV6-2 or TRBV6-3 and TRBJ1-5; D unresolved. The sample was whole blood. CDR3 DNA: TGTGCCAGCAGTGAGAGTATGCAGCCCCAGCATTTT. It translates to CASSESMQPQHF.